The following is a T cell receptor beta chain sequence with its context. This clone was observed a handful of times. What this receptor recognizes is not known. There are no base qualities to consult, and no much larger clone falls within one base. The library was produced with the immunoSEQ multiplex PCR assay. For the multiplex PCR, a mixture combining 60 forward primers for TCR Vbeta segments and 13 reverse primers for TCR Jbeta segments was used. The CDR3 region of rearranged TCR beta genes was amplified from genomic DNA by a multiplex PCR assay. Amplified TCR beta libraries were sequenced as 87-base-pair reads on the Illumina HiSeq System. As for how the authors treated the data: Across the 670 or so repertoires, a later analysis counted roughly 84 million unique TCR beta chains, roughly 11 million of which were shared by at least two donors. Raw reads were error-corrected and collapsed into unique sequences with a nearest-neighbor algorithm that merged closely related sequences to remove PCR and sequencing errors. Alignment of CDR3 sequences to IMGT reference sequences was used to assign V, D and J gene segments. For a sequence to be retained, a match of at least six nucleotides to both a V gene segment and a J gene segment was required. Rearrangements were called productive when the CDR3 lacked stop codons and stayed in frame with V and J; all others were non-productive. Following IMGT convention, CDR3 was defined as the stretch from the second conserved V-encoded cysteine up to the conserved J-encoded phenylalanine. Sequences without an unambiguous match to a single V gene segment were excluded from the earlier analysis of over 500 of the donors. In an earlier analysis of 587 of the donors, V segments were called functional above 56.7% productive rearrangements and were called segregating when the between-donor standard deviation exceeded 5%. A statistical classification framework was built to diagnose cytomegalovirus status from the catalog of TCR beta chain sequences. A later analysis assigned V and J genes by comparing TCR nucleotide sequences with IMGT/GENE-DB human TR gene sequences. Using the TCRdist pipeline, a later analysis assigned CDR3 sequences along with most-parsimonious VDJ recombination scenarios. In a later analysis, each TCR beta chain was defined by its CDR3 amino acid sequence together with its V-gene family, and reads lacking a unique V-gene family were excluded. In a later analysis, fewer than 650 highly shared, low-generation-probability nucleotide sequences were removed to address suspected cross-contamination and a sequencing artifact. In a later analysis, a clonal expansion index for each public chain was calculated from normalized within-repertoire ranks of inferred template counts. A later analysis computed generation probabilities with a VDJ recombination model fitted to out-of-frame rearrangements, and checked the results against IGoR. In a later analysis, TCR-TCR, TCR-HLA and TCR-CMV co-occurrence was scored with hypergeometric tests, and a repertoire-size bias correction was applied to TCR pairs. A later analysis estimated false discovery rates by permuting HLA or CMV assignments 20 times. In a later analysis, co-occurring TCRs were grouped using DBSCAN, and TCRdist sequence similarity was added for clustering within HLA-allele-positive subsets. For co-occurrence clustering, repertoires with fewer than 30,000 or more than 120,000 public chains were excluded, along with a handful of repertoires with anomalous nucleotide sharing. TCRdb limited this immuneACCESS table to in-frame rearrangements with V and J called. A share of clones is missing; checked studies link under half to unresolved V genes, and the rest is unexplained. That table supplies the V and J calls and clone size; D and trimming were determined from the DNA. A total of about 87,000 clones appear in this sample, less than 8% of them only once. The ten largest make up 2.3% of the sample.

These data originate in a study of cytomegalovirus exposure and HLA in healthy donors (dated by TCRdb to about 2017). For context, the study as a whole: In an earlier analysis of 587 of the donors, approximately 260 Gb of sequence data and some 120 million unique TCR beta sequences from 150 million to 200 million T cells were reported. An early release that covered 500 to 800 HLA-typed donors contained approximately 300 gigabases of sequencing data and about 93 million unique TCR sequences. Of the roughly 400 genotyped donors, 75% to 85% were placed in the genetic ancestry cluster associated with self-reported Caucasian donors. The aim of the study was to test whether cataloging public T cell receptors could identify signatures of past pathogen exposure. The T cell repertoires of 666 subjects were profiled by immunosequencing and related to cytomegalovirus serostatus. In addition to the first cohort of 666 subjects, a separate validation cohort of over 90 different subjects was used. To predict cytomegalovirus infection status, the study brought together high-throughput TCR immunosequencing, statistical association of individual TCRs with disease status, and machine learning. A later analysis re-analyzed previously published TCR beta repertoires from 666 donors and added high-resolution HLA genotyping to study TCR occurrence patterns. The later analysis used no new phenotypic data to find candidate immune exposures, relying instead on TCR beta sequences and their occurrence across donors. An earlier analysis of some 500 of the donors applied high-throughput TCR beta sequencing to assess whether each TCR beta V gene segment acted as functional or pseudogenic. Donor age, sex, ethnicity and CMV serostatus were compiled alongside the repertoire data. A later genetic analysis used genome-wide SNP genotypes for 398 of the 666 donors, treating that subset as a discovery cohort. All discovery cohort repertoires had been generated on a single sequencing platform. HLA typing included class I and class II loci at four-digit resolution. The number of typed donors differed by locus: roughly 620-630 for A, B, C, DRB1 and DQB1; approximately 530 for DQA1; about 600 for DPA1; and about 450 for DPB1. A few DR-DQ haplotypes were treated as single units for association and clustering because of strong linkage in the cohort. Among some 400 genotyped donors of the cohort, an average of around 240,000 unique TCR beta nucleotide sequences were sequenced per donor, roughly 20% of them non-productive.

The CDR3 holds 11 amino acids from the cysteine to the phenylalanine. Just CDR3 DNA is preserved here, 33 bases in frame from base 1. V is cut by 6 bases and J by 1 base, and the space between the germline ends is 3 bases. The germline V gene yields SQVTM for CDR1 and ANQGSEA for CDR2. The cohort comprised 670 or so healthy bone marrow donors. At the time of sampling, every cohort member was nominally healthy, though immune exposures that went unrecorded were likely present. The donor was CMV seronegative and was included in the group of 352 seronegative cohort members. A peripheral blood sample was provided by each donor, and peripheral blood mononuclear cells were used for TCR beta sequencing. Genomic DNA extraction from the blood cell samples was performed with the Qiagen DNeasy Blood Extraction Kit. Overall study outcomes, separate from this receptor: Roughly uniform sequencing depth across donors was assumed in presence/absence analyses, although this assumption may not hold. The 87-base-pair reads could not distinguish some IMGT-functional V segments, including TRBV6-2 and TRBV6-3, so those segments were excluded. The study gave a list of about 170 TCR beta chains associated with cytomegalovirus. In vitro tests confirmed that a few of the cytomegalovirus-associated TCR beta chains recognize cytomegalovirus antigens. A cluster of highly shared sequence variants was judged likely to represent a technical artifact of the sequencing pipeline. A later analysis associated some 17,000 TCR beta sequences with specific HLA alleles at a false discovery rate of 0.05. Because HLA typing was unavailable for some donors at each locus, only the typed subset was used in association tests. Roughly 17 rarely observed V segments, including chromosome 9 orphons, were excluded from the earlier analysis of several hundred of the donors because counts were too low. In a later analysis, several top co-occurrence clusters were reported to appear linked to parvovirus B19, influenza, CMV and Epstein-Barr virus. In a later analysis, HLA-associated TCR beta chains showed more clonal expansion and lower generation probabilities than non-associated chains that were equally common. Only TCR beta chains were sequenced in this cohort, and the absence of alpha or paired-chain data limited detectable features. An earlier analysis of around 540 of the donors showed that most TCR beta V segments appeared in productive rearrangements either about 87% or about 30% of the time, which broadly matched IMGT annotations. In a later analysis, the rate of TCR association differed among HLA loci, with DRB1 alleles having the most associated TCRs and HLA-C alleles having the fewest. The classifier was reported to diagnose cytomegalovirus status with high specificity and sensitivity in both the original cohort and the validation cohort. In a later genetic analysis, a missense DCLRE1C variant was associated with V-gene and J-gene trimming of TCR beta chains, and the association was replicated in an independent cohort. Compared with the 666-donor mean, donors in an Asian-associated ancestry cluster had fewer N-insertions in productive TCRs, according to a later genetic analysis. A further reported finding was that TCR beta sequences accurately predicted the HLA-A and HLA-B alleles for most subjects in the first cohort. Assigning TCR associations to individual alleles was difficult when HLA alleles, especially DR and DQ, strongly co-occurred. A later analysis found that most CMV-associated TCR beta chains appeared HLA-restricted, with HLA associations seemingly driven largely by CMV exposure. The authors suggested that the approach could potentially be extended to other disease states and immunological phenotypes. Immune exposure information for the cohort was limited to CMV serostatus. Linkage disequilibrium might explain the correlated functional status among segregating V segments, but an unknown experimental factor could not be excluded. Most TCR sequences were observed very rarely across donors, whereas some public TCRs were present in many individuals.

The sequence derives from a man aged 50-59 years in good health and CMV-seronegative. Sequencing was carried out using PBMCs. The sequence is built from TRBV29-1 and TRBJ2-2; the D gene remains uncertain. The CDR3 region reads CSVKNTGELFF. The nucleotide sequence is TGCAGCGTCAAGAACACCGGGGAGCTGTTTTTT.